A selection of T cell receptor beta chains follows, all from one sample in a study of cytomegalovirus exposure and HLA in healthy donors. Using immunoSEQ multiplex PCR, the repertoire was profiled, and TCRdb retains in-frame clones only, with some absent. There are roughly 86,000 clones in the sample; 60% to 80% occur only once, and about 7% lies in the top ten. The material sequenced was PBMCs. The receptors were sampled from a man aged 50-59 years in good health and CMV-seropositive. Both conserved end residues are part of each CDR3. A D gene is named only where the DNA matches it firmly. Not all rows give a size; the values are once, few, many and, for expanded clones, a class.

V gene	D gene	J gene	clone size	CDR3 protein	CDR3 DNA
TRBV7-3	TRBD2	TRBJ2-3	-	CASSPAGGGDTQYF	TGTGCCAGCAGTCCAGCGGGGGGTGGGGATACGCAGTATTTT
TRBV10-3	-	TRBJ2-7	-	CAIRDGKSSYEQYF	TGTGCCATCAGGGACGGGAAGAGCTCCTACGAGCAGTACTTC
TRBV9	-	TRBJ2-1	-	CASSPAGGGASEQFF	TGTGCCAGCAGCCCCGCTGGTGGGGGGGCATCTGAGCAGTTCTTC
TRBV5-6	-	TRBJ1-2	-	CASSLGRGINYGYPF	TGTGCCAGCAGCTTGGGACGGGGAATTAACTATGGCTACCCCTTC
TRBV30	-	TRBJ2-5	-	CAWRGVGETQYF	TGTGCCTGGAGAGGGGTTGGCGAGACCCAGTACTTC
TRBV4-2	-	TRBJ1-6	-	CASSQDTLANSPLHF	TGTGCCAGCAGCCAAGATACCCTAGCAAATTCACCCCTCCACTTT
TRBV21-1	-	TRBJ1-2	-	CASSSLTPNYGYTF	TGTGCCAGCAGCTCACTGACACCTAACTATGGCTACACCTTC
TRBV12-2	-	TRBJ1-5	few	CASRLGPGQGLCQPQHF	TGTGCAAGTCGCTTAGGACCGGGACAGGGTTTATGCCAGCCCCAGCATTTT
TRBV4-3	TRBD1	TRBJ1-1	few	CASSQAGRGSEAFF	TGCGCCAGCAGCCAAGCGGGCAGGGGGTCCGAAGCTTTCTTT
TRBV6-4	TRBD1	TRBJ1-1	-	CASSRGTGATEAFF	TGTGCCAGCAGTAGGGGGACAGGGGCCACTGAAGCTTTCTTT
TRBV7-9	TRBD1	TRBJ1-5	few	CASSLVPGQGIGQPQHF	TGTGCCAGCAGCTTAGTGCCGGGACAGGGAATCGGCCAGCCCCAGCATTTT
TRBV27	TRBD1	TRBJ1-5	-	CASSWDRGNQPQHF	TGTGCCAGCAGTTGGGACAGGGGCAATCAGCCCCAGCATTTT
TRBV19	-	TRBJ1-5	-	CASSRQDQPQNF	TGTGCCAGTAGTCGGCAGGATCAGCCCCAGAATTTT
TRBV29-1	TRBD1	TRBJ2-3	-	CSVVVTGQGDTQYF	TGCAGCGTTGTGGTGACAGGGCAAGGGGATACGCAGTATTTT
TRBV2	TRBD2	TRBJ2-5	-	CASVSGGHEETQYF	TGTGCCAGTGTTAGCGGGGGGCATGAAGAGACCCAGTACTTC
TRBV7-9	-	TRBJ2-6	-	CASSLGGGDSGANVLTF	TGTGCCAGCAGCTTAGGAGGGGGGGACTCTGGGGCCAACGTCCTGACTTTC
TRBV19	-	TRBJ1-1	once	CASRPGTNHAEAFF	TGTGCCAGTAGGCCCGGGACTAATCACGCTGAAGCTTTCTTT
TRBV4-2	TRBD1	TRBJ1-6	-	CASSQGQGGFLNF	TGTGCCAGCAGCCAGGGACAGGGCGGATTCCTCAACTTT
TRBV29-1	TRBD2	TRBJ2-7	-	CSFQRLAGPYEQYF	TGCAGCTTCCAAAGGCTAGCGGGGCCCTACGAGCAGTACTTC
TRBV5-6	-	TRBJ1-4	-	CASSFRQVGSNEKLFF	TGTGCCAGCAGCTTTCGGCAGGTAGGATCGAATGAAAAACTGTTTTTT
TRBV7-9	TRBD2	TRBJ2-3	few	CASSLLAGGLDTQYF	TGTGCCAGCAGCCTTCTAGCGGGGGGTTTAGATACGCAGTATTTT
TRBV9	TRBD1	TRBJ2-7	-	CASNEGDRGSYEQYF	TGTGCCAGCAACGAGGGGGACAGGGGCTCCTACGAGCAGTACTTC
TRBV30	-	TRBJ2-7	few	CAGDGYSHEQYF	TGTGCCGGTGATGGGTATAGCCACGAGCAGTACTTC
TRBV10-3	-	TRBJ2-1	few	CAISESVQSGEQFF	TGTGCCATCAGTGAGTCCGTTCAATCGGGTGAGCAGTTCTTC
TRBV19	TRBD2	TRBJ2-7	once	CASSQDIGGAGGAYEQYF	TGTGCCAGTAGCCAGGATATCGGGGGAGCGGGGGGAGCCTACGAGCAGTACTTC
TRBV29-1	-	TRBJ2-3	-	CSVEQHLRADTQYF	TGCAGCGTTGAACAACACCTTCGGGCAGATACGCAGTATTTT
TRBV4-1	TRBD1	TRBJ1-6	-	CASSHAPGQLRSPLHF	TGCGCCAGCAGCCATGCCCCGGGACAGTTGAGGTCACCCCTCCACTTT
TRBV10-3	TRBD1	TRBJ1-2	-	CAISERKGQAHNYGYTF	TGTGCCATCAGTGAGCGAAAGGGACAGGCCCATAACTATGGCTACACCTTC
TRBV7-9	-	TRBJ1-2	-	CASSFTNYGYPF	TGTGCCAGCAGCTTTACGAACTATGGCTACCCCTTC
TRBV7-8	TRBD2	TRBJ2-7	once	CASSLAHGGSSYEQYF	TGTGCCAGCAGCTTAGCGCACGGCGGGAGCTCCTACGAGCAGTACTTC
TRBV27	TRBD2	TRBJ2-7	-	CASSWTSGSYEQYF	TGTGCCAGCAGTTGGACTAGCGGCTCCTACGAGCAGTACTTC
TRBV6-1	TRBD1	TRBJ2-7	-	CASRVSDRGPYEQYF	TGTGCCAGCAGGGTCTCGGACAGGGGCCCCTACGAGCAGTACTTC
TRBV2	-	TRBJ1-2	once	CASSEEQYGYTF	TGTGCCAGCAGTGAAGAACAGTATGGCTACACCTTC
TRBV7-7	TRBD1	TRBJ1-2	-	CASSLADSGQTYGYTF	TGTGCTAGCAGCTTAGCGGACTCGGGACAGACCTATGGCTACACCTTC
TRBV18	TRBD2	TRBJ2-1	-	CASSPGGGIYNEQFF	TGTGCCAGCTCACCAGGCGGGGGGATATACAATGAGCAGTTCTTC
TRBV2	TRBD1	TRBJ1-6	once	CASRDRENSPLHF	TGTGCCAGCCGTGACAGGGAAAATTCACCCCTCCACTTT
TRBV18	-	TRBJ1-3	-	CASSHELSGNTIYF	TGTGCCAGCTCACATGAACTCTCCGGAAACACCATATATTTT
TRBV30	-	TRBJ2-1	once	CAWSNNPSSYNEQFF	TGTGCCTGGAGTAATAACCCCAGCTCCTACAATGAGCAGTTCTTC
TRBV7-2	TRBD2	TRBJ2-5	-	CASSRPAPGGQYF	TGTGCCAGCAGCCGGCCGGCGCCGGGAGGCCAGTACTTC
TRBV7-2	-	TRBJ1-2	-	CASSLSAEAPTSF	TGTGCCAGCAGCCTATCAGCAGAGGCCCCAACCAGCTTC
TRBV18	TRBD2	TRBJ2-1	-	CASSRPAGTSGGDEQFF	TGTGCCAGCTCACGCCCTGCCGGGACTAGCGGGGGCGATGAGCAGTTCTTC
TRBV9	-	TRBJ2-1	-	CASSVGGDPQYEQFF	TGTGCCAGCAGCGTAGGGGGGGACCCTCAGTATGAGCAGTTCTTC
TRBV19	-	TRBJ1-1	once	CASSITGTIPGEAFF	TGTGCCAGTAGTATAACCGGGACAATCCCCGGTGAAGCTTTCTTT